This T cell receptor (beta chain) was sequenced during a study of blood T cell repertoires in COVID-19. Across the study: Samples taken during acute and convalescent COVID-19 were collected in the United States, Italy and Spain. In each case, the material was cDNA or gDNA derived from T cells, B-cell-depleted T cells, or PBMCs.

Germline CDR1 reads SGHNT; CDR2 reads YYREEE (reference sequence). Trimming took 4 bases from V and 6 from J, leaving 20 bases between them. This CDR3 region has 16 residues. As handled by the study authors: Amplification from reference gene primers served as the basis for estimated nucleated cell counts. Libraries were prepared by immunoSEQ multiplex PCR; TCRdb keeps only in-frame clonotypes and omits some of them. D and trimming come from the DNA, and the V and J calls and clone size come from that table. The sample holds tens of thousands of clones; about 87% are singletons and the top ten take roughly 13%.

V gene TRBV5-4 combines with J gene TRBJ1-3; tentative D call: TRBD1 (6 bases). This TCR was sampled from a human donor with active COVID-19. The donor label of this sample is uncertain. Sequencing input: peripheral blood. The CDR3 here is CASSLPTGGFENTIYF. CDR3 nucleotides: TGTGCCAGCAGCCTCCCGACAGGCGGCTTTGAAAACACCATATATTTT.